The source of this TCR beta chain is a study of cytomegalovirus exposure and HLA in healthy donors. Study conclusions and caveats: In a later analysis, at a false discovery rate of 0.05, fewer than 20,000 TCR beta sequences matched HLA alleles. Analysis was performed later, and it showed HLA-associated TCR beta chains to be more clonally expanded than equally common others.

CDR1 SGHKS and CDR2 YYEKEE come from the germline V gene (reference sequence). This CDR3 is built from 14 residues. The ends were cut back, 6 bases at V and 0 bases at J, with 13 bases in the middle. Primers included in the PCR were 60 Vbeta and 13 Jbeta primers. Methods used by the authors: Counted up in a later analysis, unique TCR beta chains came to about 80 million, with around 11 million shared. Sequencing used immunoSEQ multiplex PCR; TCRdb keeps in-frame clones, though not all of them. That table is the source of V, J and clone size, and D and trimming were worked out from the DNA. The sample has about 180,000 clones, 80% seen once. This clone was counted once. Its antigen is currently unknown.

This sequence joins TRBV5-5 and TRBJ2-7; D unresolved. The TCR was taken from a girl aged 5 to 17 in good health and CMV-seropositive. The sequenced sample consisted of PBMCs. The CDR3 spells CASNFAFSSYEQYF. CDR3 coding DNA: TGTGCCAGCAATTTTGCTTTCAGCTCCTACGAGCAGTACTTC.